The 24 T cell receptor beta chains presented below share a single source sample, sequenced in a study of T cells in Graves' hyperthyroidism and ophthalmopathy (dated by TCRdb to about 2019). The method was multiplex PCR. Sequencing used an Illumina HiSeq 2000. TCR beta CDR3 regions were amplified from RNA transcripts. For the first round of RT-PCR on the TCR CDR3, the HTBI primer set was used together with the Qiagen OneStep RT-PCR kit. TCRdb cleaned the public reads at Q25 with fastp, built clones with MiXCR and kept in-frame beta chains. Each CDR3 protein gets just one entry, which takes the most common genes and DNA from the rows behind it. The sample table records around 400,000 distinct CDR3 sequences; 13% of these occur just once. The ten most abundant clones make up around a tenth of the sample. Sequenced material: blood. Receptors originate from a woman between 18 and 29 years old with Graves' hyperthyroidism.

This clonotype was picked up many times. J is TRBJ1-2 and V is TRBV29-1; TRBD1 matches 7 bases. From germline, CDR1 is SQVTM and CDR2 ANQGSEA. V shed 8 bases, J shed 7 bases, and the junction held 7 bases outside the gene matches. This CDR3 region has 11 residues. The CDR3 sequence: CSSRTGSGYTF. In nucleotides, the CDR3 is TGCAGCTCCCGGACAGGATCTGGCTACACCTTC.

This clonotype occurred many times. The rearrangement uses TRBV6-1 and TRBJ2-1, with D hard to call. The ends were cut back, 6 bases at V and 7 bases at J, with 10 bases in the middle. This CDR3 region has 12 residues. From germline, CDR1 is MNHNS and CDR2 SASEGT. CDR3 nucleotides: TGTGCCAGCAGATTAGGGTGGAATGAGCAGTTCTTC. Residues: CASRLGWNEQFF.

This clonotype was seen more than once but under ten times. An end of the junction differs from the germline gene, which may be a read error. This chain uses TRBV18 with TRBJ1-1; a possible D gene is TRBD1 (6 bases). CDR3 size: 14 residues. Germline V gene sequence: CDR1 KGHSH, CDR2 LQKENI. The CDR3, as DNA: TGTGCCAGCCCACCAACAGGGTTGAACACTGAAGCTTTCTTT. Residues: CASPPTGLNTEAFF.

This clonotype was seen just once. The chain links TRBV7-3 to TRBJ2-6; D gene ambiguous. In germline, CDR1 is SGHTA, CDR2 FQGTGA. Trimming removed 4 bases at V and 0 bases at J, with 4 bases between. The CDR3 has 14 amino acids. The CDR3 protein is CASSSSSGANVLTF. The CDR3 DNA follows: TGTGCCAGCAGCTCGAGCTCTGGGGCCAACGTCCTGACTTTC.

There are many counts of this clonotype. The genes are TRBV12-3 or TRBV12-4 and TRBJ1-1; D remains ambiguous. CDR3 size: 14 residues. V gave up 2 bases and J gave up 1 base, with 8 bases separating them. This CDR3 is CASSLSQWNTEAFF. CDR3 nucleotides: TGTGCCAGCAGTTTAAGCCAGTGGAACACTGAAGCTTTCTTT.

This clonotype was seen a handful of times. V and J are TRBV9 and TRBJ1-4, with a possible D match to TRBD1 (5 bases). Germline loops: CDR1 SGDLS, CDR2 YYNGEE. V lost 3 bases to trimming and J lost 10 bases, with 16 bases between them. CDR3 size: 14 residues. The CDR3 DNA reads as TGTGCCAGCAGCGGTCGTAGGGGTTCAGGAAAACTGTTTTTT. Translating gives CASSGRRGSGKLFF.

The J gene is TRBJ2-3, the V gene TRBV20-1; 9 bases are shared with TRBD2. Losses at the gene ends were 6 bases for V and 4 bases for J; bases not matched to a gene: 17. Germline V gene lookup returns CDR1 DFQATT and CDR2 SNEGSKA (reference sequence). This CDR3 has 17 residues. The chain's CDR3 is CSATTFGGGGVPDTQYF. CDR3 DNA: TGCAGTGCCACCACCTTTGGCGGGGGGGGGGTCCCAGATACGCAGTATTTT.

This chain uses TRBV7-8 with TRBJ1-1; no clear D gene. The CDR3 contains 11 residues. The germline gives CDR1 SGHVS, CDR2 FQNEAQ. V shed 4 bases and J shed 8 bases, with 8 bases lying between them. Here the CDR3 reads CASSSGWEAFF. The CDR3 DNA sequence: TGTGCCAGCAGCTCAGGATGGGAAGCTTTCTTT. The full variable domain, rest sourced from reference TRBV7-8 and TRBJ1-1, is GAGVSQSPRYKVAKRGQDVALRCDPISGHVSLFWYQQALGQGPEFLTYFQNEAQLDKSGLPSDRFFAERPEGSVSTLKIQRTQQEDSAVYLCASSSGWEAFFGQGTRLTVV.

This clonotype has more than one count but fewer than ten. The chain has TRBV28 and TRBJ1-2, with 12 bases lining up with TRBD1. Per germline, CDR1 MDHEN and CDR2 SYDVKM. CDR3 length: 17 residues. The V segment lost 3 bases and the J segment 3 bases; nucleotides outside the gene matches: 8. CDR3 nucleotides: TGTGCCAGCAGTTTTGGGGACAGGGGGCGTATTCACTATGGCTACACCTTC. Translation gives CASSFGDRGRIHYGYTF.

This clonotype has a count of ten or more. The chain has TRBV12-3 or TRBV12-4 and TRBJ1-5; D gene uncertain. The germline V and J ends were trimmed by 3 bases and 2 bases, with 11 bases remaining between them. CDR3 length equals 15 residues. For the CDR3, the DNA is TGTGCCAGCAGTTTGGCGGGCGGGGGCAATCAGCCCCAGCATTTT. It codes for CASSLAGGGNQPQHF.

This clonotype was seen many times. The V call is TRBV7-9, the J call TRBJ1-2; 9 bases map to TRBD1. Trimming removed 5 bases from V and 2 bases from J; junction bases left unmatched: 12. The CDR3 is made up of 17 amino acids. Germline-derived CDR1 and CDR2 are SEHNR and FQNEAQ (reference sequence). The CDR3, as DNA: TGTGCCAGCAGCCCCGGAGGGACAGGGCGTATCAACTATGGCTACACCTTC. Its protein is CASSPGGTGRINYGYTF.

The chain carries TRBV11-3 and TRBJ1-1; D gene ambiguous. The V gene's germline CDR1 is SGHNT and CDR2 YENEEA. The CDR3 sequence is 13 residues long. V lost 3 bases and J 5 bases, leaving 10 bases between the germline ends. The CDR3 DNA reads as TGTGCCAGCAGCTTCCGGTCAGGAACTGAAGCTTTCTTT. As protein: CASSFRSGTEAFF.

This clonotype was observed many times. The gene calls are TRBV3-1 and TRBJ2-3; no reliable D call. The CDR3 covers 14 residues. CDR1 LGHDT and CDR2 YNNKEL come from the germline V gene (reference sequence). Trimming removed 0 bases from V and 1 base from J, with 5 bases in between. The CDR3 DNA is TGTGCCAGCAGCCAAGATAGGCGCACAGATACGCAGTATTTT. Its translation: CASSQDRRTDTQYF.

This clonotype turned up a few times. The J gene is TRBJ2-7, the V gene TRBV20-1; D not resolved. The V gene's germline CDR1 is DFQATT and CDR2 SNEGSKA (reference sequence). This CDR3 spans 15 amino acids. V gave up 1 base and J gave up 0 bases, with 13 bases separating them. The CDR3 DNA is TGCAGTGCTAGAGGTGAGACGCCGAGCTCCTACGAGCAGTACTTC. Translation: CSARGETPSSYEQYF.

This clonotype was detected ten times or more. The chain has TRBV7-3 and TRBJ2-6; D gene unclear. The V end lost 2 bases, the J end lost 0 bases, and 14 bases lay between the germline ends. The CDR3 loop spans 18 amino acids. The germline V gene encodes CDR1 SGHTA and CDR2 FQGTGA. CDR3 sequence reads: CASSLLPAVYSGANVLTF. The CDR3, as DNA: TGTGCCAGCAGCTTATTACCGGCTGTTTACTCTGGGGCCAACGTCCTGACTTTC.

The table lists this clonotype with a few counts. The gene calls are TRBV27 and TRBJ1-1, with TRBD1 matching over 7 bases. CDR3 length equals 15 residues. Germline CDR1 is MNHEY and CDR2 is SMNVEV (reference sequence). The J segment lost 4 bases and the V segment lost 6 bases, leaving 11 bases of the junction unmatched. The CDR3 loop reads CASRSTGNRSTEAFF. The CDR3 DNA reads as TGTGCCAGCAGATCGACAGGGAATAGGAGCACTGAAGCTTTCTTT.

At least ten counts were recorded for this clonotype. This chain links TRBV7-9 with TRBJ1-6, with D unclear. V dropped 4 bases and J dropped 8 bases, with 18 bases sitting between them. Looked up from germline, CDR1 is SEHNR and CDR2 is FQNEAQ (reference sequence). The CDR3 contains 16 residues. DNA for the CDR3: TGTGCCAGCAGCTCCGCCGGGGTTGGCCATGATTCACCCCTCCACTTT. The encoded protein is CASSSAGVGHDSPLHF.

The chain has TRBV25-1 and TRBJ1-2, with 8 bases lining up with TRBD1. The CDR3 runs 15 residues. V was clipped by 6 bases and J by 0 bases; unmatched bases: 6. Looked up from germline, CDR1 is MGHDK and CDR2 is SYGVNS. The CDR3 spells CASRDGTGANYGYTF. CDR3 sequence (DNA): TGTGCCAGCAGAGACGGGACAGGAGCTAACTATGGCTACACCTTC.

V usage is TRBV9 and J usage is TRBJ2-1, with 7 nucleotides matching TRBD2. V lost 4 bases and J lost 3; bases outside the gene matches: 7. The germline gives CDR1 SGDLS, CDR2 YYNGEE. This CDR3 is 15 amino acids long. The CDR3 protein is CASSPGGTYYNEQFF. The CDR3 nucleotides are TGTGCCAGCAGCCCCGGGGGGACTTACTACAATGAGCAGTTCTTC. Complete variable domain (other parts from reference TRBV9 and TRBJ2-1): DSGVTQTPKHLITATGQRVTLRCSPRSGDLSVYWYQQSLDQGLQFLIQYYNGEERAKGNILERFSAQQFPDLHSELNLSSLELGDSALYFCASSPGGTYYNEQFFGPGTRLTVL.

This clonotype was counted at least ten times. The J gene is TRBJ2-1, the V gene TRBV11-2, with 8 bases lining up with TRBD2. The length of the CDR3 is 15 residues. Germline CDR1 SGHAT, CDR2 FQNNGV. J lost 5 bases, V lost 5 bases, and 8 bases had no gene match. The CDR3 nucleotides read TGTGCCAGCAGCACCAGCGGGAGTTTGGACAATGAGCAGTTCTTC. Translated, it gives CASSTSGSLDNEQFF.

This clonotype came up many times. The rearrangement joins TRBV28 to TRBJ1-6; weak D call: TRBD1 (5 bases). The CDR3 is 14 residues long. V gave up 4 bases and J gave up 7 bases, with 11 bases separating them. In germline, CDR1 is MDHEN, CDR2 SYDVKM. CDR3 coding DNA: TGTGCCAGCAGTTCACTCCCAGGGAATTCACCCCTCCACTTT. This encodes CASSSLPGNSPLHF.

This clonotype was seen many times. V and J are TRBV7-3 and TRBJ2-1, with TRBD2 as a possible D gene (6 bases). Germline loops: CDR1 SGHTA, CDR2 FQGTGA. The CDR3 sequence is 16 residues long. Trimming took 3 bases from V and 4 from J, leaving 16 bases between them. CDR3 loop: CASSFSGTSFYNEQFF. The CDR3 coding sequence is TGTGCCAGCAGCTTCTCAGGGACTTCTTTTTACAATGAGCAGTTCTTC.

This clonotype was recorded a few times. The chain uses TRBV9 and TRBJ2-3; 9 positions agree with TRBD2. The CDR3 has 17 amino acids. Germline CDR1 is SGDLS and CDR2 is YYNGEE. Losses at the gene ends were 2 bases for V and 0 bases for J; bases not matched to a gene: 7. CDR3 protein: CASSVAGGLTSTDTQYF. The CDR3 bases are TGTGCCAGCAGCGTGGCGGGGGGGCTTACTAGCACAGATACGCAGTATTTT.

CDR3 in DNA: TGTGCCACCACCCGGGACAGGGCCGGGGAAAAACTGTTTTTT. This sequence encodes CATTRDRAGEKLFF. The rearrangement links TRBV15 to TRBJ1-4; 9 nucleotides align to TRBD1. The ends lost 7 bases at V and 8 bases at J; junction bases unmatched: 8. Germline values: CDR1 LNHNV, CDR2 YYDKDF (reference sequence). CDR3 size: 14 residues.